Reported below is one T cell receptor (beta chain). This sample was included in a study of blood T cell repertoires in COVID-19. Sequenced by immunoSEQ multiplex PCR; TCRdb stores in-frame clones only, minus some. This table has roughly 16,000 clones, about 81% appearing once. This CDR3 has 13 amino acids. Trimming removed 5 bases at V and 3 bases at J, with 10 bases between. Germline CDR1 is ENHRY and CDR2 is SYGVKD. Specimen: peripheral blood. The genes are TRBV10-3 and TRBJ1-1; D may be TRBD1 (6 bases). The clonotype originates from a man aged 55 to 70 with acute or convalescent COVID-19. The CDR3 spells CAISTTGYTEAFF. The CDR3 DNA sequence: TGTGCCATCAGTACTACAGGGTACACTGAAGCTTTCTTT.